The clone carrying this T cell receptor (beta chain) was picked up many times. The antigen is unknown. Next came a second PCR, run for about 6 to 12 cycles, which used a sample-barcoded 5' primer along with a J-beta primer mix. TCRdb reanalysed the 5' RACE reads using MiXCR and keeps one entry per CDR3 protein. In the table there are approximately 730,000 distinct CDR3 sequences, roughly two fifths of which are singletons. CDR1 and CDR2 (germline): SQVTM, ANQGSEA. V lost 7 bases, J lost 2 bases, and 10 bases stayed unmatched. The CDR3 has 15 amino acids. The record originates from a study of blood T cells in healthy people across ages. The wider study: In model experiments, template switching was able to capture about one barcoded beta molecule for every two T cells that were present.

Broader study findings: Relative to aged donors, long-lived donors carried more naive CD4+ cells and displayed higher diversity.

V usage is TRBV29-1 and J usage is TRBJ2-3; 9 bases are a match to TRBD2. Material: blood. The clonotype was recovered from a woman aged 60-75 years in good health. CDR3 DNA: TGCAGCGCCGCGGGGCGGGGGGGGTTCACAGATACGCAGTATTTT. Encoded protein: CSAAGRGGFTDTQYF.